The 10 T cell receptor beta chains in this list originate from one sample, sequenced in a study of CD8 T cells in Susac syndrome (dated by TCRdb to the late 2010s). Library prep was done by the immunoSEQ multiplex PCR assay. RNA was extracted using the RNeasy kit, and about 0.45 to 1 microgram was reverse transcribed with random hexamers. TCRdb reanalyzed the raw reads on its own, using fastp at Q25 for trimming and MiXCR for clone calling, and kept in-frame beta chains. When rows share a CDR3 protein, they turn into one entry using the most common DNA and genes. The sample table records 150,000 to 200,000 distinct CDR3 sequences; around 95% of these occur just once. Clones ranked in the top ten supply about 0.14% of the sample. Sequenced: CD4+ T cells from PBMCs. The source of these receptors is a human donor in good health.

The chain has TRBV6-5 and TRBJ2-7; 9 bases are shared with TRBD1. The CDR3 extends over 14 amino acids. Germline CDR1 MNHEY, CDR2 SVGAGI. V shed 2 bases and J 5 bases; nucleotides not matched to a gene: 4. The CDR3 DNA reads as TGTGCCAGCAGTTACCGGGACAGGGACCACGAGCAGTACTTC. Amino acid sequence: CASSYRDRDHEQYF.

The rearrangement links TRBV5-1 to TRBJ2-5; 11 bases align to TRBD2. Germline CDR1 SGHRS, CDR2 YFSETQ. V trimming: 2 bases; J trimming: 1 base; junction bases outside the gene matches: 7. The CDR3 covers 17 residues. CDR3 in DNA: TGCGCCAGCAGCTTTGGATTAGCGGGGGGGCTCCAAGAGACCCAGTACTTC. This translates into CASSFGLAGGLQETQYF.

Of note for this clonotype: One end of the junction fails to match germline, which may point to a read error. The chain couples TRBV20-1 to TRBJ1-5; 11 bases fit TRBD1. The CDR3 extends over 12 amino acids. CDR1 DFQATT and CDR2 SNEGSKA come from the germline V gene (reference sequence). This CDR3 reads CSAGTGGQPQLF. Here the CDR3 DNA reads TGCAGTGCTGGGACAGGGGGTCAGCCCCAGCTTTTT.

V and J are TRBV9 and TRBJ2-3, with a weak D call TRBD1 (5 bases). Trimming shortened V by 0 bases and J by 2 bases, and 10 bases separated the two germline ends. From germline, CDR1 is SGDLS and CDR2 YYNGEE. This CDR3 is built from 15 residues. The CDR3: CASSVGIGDTDTQYF. In DNA form, the CDR3 reads TGTGCCAGCAGCGTAGGTATAGGGGACACAGATACGCAGTATTTT.

The chain has TRBV7-2 and TRBJ1-1, with unresolved D. Trimming removed 2 bases from V and 5 bases from J, with 9 bases in between. Germline loops: CDR1 SGHTA, CDR2 FQGNSA. The CDR3 loop spans 13 amino acids. The CDR3 spells CASSLFSETEAFF. The CDR3 DNA follows: TGTGCCAGCAGCTTATTCTCGGAGACTGAAGCTTTCTTT. Full variable domain (outside the CDR3, taken from reference TRBV7-2 and TRBJ1-1): GAGVSQSPSNKVTEKGKDVELRCDPISGHTALYWYRQSLGQGLEFLIYFQGNSAPDKSGLPSDRFSAERTGGSVSTLTIQRTQQEDSAVYLCASSLFSETEAFFGQGTRLTVV.

The V gene is TRBV6-6, the J gene TRBJ1-4; no clear D. Trimming cost V 2 bases and J 8 bases, with 12 bases left between them. This CDR3 spans 14 amino acids. CDR1 MNHNY and CDR2 SVGAGI come from the germline V gene (reference sequence). CDR3 sequence: CASSYPAPGEKLFF. The CDR3 region has the DNA TGTGCCAGCAGTTACCCCGCACCCGGGGAAAAACTGTTTTTT.

This chain uses TRBV28 with TRBJ1-4; a weak D match, TRBD1 (6 bases). Germline V CDR1 and CDR2: MDHEN, SYDVKM. This CDR3 spans 13 amino acids. Trimming shortened V by 6 bases and J by 8 bases, and 13 bases separated the two germline ends. In DNA form, the CDR3 reads TGTGCCAGCAGCCCAGGACAGATCGAAAAACTGTTTTTT. As protein: CASSPGQIEKLFF.

The chain employs TRBV20-1 and TRBJ1-6, with D unresolved. The V end was cut by 5 bases, the J end by 3 bases, with 11 bases between. This CDR3 comprises 14 residues. CDR1 and CDR2 from the germline V gene are DFQATT and SNEGSKA (reference sequence). The CDR3 DNA follows: TGCAGTGCTCGGACCAGGAGCTATAATTCACCCCTCCACTTT. Encoded protein: CSARTRSYNSPLHF.

Of note for this clonotype: The junction shows a germline mismatch at one end, possibly a read error. DNA for the CDR3: TGTGCCAGCAGTCCGAACGGGGGATCCTACAATGGGCAGTTCTTC. Translating gives CASSPNGGSYNGQFF. V usage is TRBV6-6 and J usage is TRBJ2-1; D may be TRBD2 (6 bases). Looked up from germline, CDR1 is MNHNY and CDR2 is SVGAGI (reference sequence). The CDR3 consists of 15 residues.

This chain links TRBV9 with TRBJ2-1; 8 bases fit TRBD2. The trim removed 0 bases at V and 2 bases at J, leaving 7 bases unmatched. Germline CDR1 reads SGDLS; CDR2 reads YYNGEE. The CDR3 consists of 17 residues. This CDR3 reads CASSVVGRAGAYNEQFF. The CDR3 DNA is TGTGCCAGCAGCGTAGTAGGCAGAGCGGGGGCCTACAATGAGCAGTTCTTC.